Below are 25 T cell receptor beta chains sequenced from a single sample in a study of regulatory T cells in long-lasting Graves disease. As to time point: persistent/refractory GD, antithyroid drugs over 5 years with positive TRAb. Researchers made the TCR library from RNA that was extracted from PBMCs. CDR3-region Arm-PCR and iRepertoire HTBI primers produced the TCR beta libraries. TCRdb redid the calling of the multiplex PCR reads with MiXCR, one entry per CDR3 protein. Of over 250,000 distinct CDR3 sequences listed, around 21% are singletons. Sample: peripheral blood mononuclear cells (PBMCs), taken when the disease was refractory, from a patient treated with antithyroid drugs. Receptors originate from a female donor with Graves disease.

This clonotype was detected only a few times. J is TRBJ2-5 and V is TRBV15; 7 bases are shared with TRBD2. Germline CDR1 reads LNHNV; CDR2 reads YYDKDF (reference sequence). Unmatched junction bases numbered 4, after V lost 5 bases and J lost 4 bases. CDR3 length: 13 amino acids. Written as DNA, the CDR3 is TGTGCCACCAGCGGGAGGGTGACAGAGACCCAGTACTTC. Its translation is CATSGRVTETQYF.

This clonotype has more than one count but fewer than ten. The chain combines TRBV28 with TRBJ2-2, with 7 nucleotides matching TRBD2. The V segment lost 3 bases and the J segment 4 bases; nucleotides outside the gene matches: 8. This CDR3 is 16 amino acids long. Per the germline V gene, CDR1 is MDHEN and CDR2 is SYDVKM. The CDR3 loop is CASSLQGGSSTGELFF. CDR3 coding DNA: TGTGCCAGCAGTTTGCAGGGAGGGTCATCCACCGGGGAGCTGTTTTTT.

The CDR3 DNA is TGCAGTGCTAGGGGTTTGCCGGGGATGAACACTGAAGCTTTCTTT. It encodes CSARGLPGMNTEAFF. The V call is TRBV20-1, the J call TRBJ1-1; no reliable D call. Germline values: CDR1 DFQATT, CDR2 SNEGSKA (reference sequence). With 3 bases removed from V and 0 bases from J, the gap between germline ends came to 14 bases. This CDR3 has 15 residues.

A few counts support this clonotype. V and J are TRBV6-1 and TRBJ2-5, with 12 bases identical to TRBD2. V gave up 4 bases and J gave up 1 base; unmatched junction bases: 7. Germline V CDR1 and CDR2: MNHNS, SASEGT. The CDR3 has 17 amino acids. CDR3 coding DNA: TGTGCCAGCAGTGGACTAGCGGGAGCCAACTCCCAAGAGACCCAGTACTTC. It yields the protein CASSGLAGANSQETQYF.

Concerning this clonotype itself: A much more abundant neighbour one base away suggests this may be a read error. The chain links TRBV28 to TRBJ1-1, with a tentative D call TRBD1 (6 bases). The germline V gene has CDR1 MDHEN and CDR2 SYDVKM. CDR3 length: 19 amino acids. CDR3 protein: CTSRRSWGTGIRMNTEAFF. The CDR3 DNA reads as TGTACCAGCAGGCGCTCGTGGGGTACAGGGATTAGGATGAACACTGAAGCTTTCTTT.

The chain is built from TRBV15 and TRBJ1-5; 9 positions match TRBD1. The CDR3 is made up of 17 amino acids. Germline V gives CDR1 LNHNV, CDR2 YYDKDF (reference sequence). V lost 6 bases, J lost 3 bases, and 12 bases stayed unmatched. The CDR3: CATRPHDGTGLNQPQHF. The CDR3 DNA follows: TGTGCCACCAGGCCTCACGACGGGACAGGGCTCAATCAGCCCCAGCATTTT. The variable domain in full, with the rest retrieved from reference TRBV15 and TRBJ1-5, is DAMVIQNPRYQVTQFGKPVTLSCSQTLNHNVMYWYQQKSSQAPKLLFHYYDKDFNNEADTPDNFQSRRPNTSFCFLDIRSPGLGDTAMYLCATRPHDGTGLNQPQHFGDGTRLSIL.

This clonotype has a handful of counts. V usage is TRBV7-2 and J usage is TRBJ2-4; D gene unclear. Germline lookup yields CDR1 SGHTA and CDR2 FQGNSA. This CDR3 contains 15 residues. V shed 5 bases and J shed 0 bases, with 11 bases lying between them. CDR3 in amino acids: CASSAYYLAKNIQYF. The CDR3 region has the DNA TGTGCCAGCAGCGCATACTATCTAGCCAAAAACATTCAGTACTTC. The variable domain in full, with the rest retrieved from reference TRBV7-2 and TRBJ2-4, is GAGVSQSPSNKVTEKGKDVELRCDPISGHTALYWYRQSLGQGLEFLIYFQGNSAPDKSGLPSDRFSAERTGGSVSTLTIQRTQQEDSAVYLCASSAYYLAKNIQYFGAGTRLSVL.

The V call is TRBV12-3 or TRBV12-4, the J call TRBJ2-7; 8 bases agree with TRBD1. V trimming: 5 bases; J trimming: 6 bases; junction bases outside the gene matches: 9. CDR3 length equals 14 residues. CDR3 sequence reads: CASSPQTGAREQYF. The CDR3 DNA reads as TGTGCCAGCAGTCCCCAGACAGGGGCCCGCGAGCAGTACTTC.

This clonotype was seen at least ten times. V and J are TRBV11-2 and TRBJ2-7, with 7 positions matching TRBD1. The V gene end was trimmed by 2 bases and the J gene end by 7 bases; junction bases not matched to a gene: 8. This CDR3 is 14 amino acids long. Germline V CDR1 and CDR2: SGHAT, FQNNGV. CDR3 nucleotides: TGTGCCAGCAGCTTAATAGAGGGGGCATGGGAGCAGTACTTC. Translated: CASSLIEGAWEQYF.

The chain links TRBV7-9 to TRBJ1-3; TRBD1 matches at 10 bases. Unmatched junction bases numbered 9, after V lost 5 bases and J lost 8 bases. This CDR3 comprises 15 residues. The germline V gene has CDR1 SEHNR and CDR2 FQNEAQ (reference sequence). Here the CDR3 DNA reads TGTGCCAGCAGCGACACCAGGGACAGGGGAGACACCATATATTTT. Translated: CASSDTRDRGDTIYF. Filled out from reference TRBV7-9 and TRBJ1-3, the complete variable domain reads DTGVSQNPRHKITKRGQNVTFRCDPISEHNRLYWYRQTLGQGPEFLTYFQNEAQLEKSRLLSDRFSAERPKGSFSTLEIQRTEQGDSAMYLCASSDTRDRGDTIYFGEGSWLTVV.

This clonotype was found many times. The chain joins TRBV20-1 to TRBJ1-5, with D possibly TRBD1 on 6 matching bases. CDR1 is DFQATT, CDR2 SNEGSKA, per germline (reference sequence). Trimming left V 3 bases short and J 0 bases short, with 15 bases between. This CDR3 is built from 16 residues. The CDR3 DNA follows: TGCAGTGCTAGTGGGACAAAGGGCCATAGCAATCAGCCCCAGCATTTT. It yields the protein CSASGTKGHSNQPQHF.

This clonotype has only a few counts. The chain employs TRBV20-1 and TRBJ1-1; 9 nucleotides align to TRBD1. The ends lost 0 bases at V and 7 bases at J; junction bases unmatched: 12. The CDR3 is 16 residues long. The germline gives CDR1 DFQATT, CDR2 SNEGSKA (reference sequence). The CDR3 region is CSARDPGQGGFSEAFF. For the CDR3, the DNA is TGCAGTGCTAGAGATCCGGGACAGGGAGGTTTCAGTGAAGCTTTCTTT.

As concerns this clonotype: This may be a read error, as it is one base from a much larger clone. The V call is TRBV7-9, the J call TRBJ2-7; D unclear. This CDR3 has 12 amino acids. Trimming removed 1 base from V and 4 bases from J, with 5 bases in between. Germline V CDR1 and CDR2: SEHNR, FQNEAQ (reference sequence). The CDR3 sequence: CASSLEEYEQYF. The CDR3 coding sequence is TGTGCCAGCAGCTTAGAGGAGTACGAGCAGTACTTC.

The chain links TRBV6-1 to TRBJ2-5; D gene unclear. The CDR3 sequence is 15 residues long. Trimming shortened V by 6 bases and J by 2 bases, and 16 bases separated the two germline ends. Germline V gene sequence: CDR1 MNHNS, CDR2 SASEGT. The CDR3 sequence is CASSPQLGLQETQYF. For the CDR3, the DNA is TGTGCCAGCAGCCCCCAGCTAGGTCTACAAGAGACCCAGTACTTC.

This clonotype was counted at least ten times. The chain links TRBV6-1 to TRBJ1-2, with D possibly matching TRBD1 (5 bases). This CDR3 comprises 14 residues. V lost 2 bases and J lost 6, with 13 bases in between. Germline V gene sequence: CDR1 MNHNS, CDR2 SASEGT. The CDR3 protein is CASSERTDTHGYTF. DNA for the CDR3: TGTGCCAGCAGTGAACGTACGGACACCCATGGCTACACCTTC.

This clonotype was seen ten or more times. The gene calls are TRBV27 and TRBJ2-7; a weak D match, TRBD2 (7 bases). V was shortened by 9 bases and J by 3 bases, with 21 bases between the two germline ends. Germline CDR1 is MNHEY and CDR2 is SMNVEV (reference sequence). The CDR3 totals 15 residues. The CDR3 protein is CASREGGGGHYEQYF. The DNA for the CDR3 is TGTGCCAGTCGCGAGGGGGGGGGAGGCCACTACGAGCAGTACTTC.

This clonotype came up many times. The J gene is TRBJ2-7, the V gene TRBV16; TRBD1 matches 8 bases. V was clipped by 3 bases and J by 6 bases; unmatched bases: 4. This CDR3 comprises 13 residues. CDR1 is KGHSY and CDR2 is FQNENV in the germline V gene. CDR3 amino acids: CASSQDRVGEQYF. Here the CDR3 DNA reads TGTGCCAGCAGCCAGGACAGGGTGGGCGAGCAGTACTTC.

This chain uses TRBV28 with TRBJ1-2; 9 nucleotides align to TRBD1. Germline V gene lookup returns CDR1 MDHEN and CDR2 SYDVKM. J lost 8 bases, V lost 4 bases, and 8 bases had no gene match. There are 14 residues in the CDR3. DNA of the CDR3: TGTGCCAGCAGTTCCACAGGGGGCGAAGGAGGCTACACCTTC. Protein sequence: CASSSTGGEGGYTF.

As regards this clonotype: This may arise from a read error, as a much more abundant clone is one base away. Here the CDR3 DNA reads TGTGCCAGCAGCAGGGGGGCAGTTGCAACTAATGAAAAACTGTTTTTT. This encodes CASSRGAVATNEKLFF. The genes are TRBV11-2 and TRBJ1-4; tentatively, D is TRBD1 (6 bases). CDR1 is SGHAT, CDR2 FQNNGV, per germline. There are 16 residues in the CDR3. V shed 5 bases and J shed 0 bases, with 13 bases lying between them.

Remarks on this clonotype: A read error may produce the germline difference seen at one junction end. This chain uses TRBV20-1 with TRBJ1-1; D is undetermined. Per the germline V gene, CDR1 is DFQATT and CDR2 is SNEGSKA (reference sequence). The CDR3 runs 13 residues. CDR3 protein: CSAREKGNTGAFF. In DNA, the CDR3 is TGCAGTGCTAGAGAAAAAGGGAACACTGGAGCTTTCTTT.

As concerns this clonotype: Germline and junction disagree at one end, which may indicate a read error. V and J are TRBV9 and TRBJ2-1; 7 bases are a match to TRBD2. The V gene's germline CDR1 is SGDLS and CDR2 YYNGEE. This CDR3 is 13 amino acids long. The CDR3 sequence: CASSLGGEGEQFF. CDR3 DNA sequence: TGCGCCAGCAGCTTGGGAGGGGAAGGGGAGCAGTTCTTC.

A few counts support this clonotype. The rearrangement joins TRBV20-1 to TRBJ1-1; D is possibly TRBD1 (5 bases). The CDR3 runs to 13 residues. The germline V gene has CDR1 DFQATT and CDR2 SNEGSKA (reference sequence). Deletions cut 2 bases from V and 4 bases from J, with 11 bases between. The CDR3 sequence is CSARIQEITEAFF. The DNA of the CDR3 is TGCAGTGCTAGAATACAGGAGATCACTGAAGCTTTCTTT.

This clonotype was recorded at least ten times. The chain couples TRBV11-2 to TRBJ1-4; 9 nucleotides agree with TRBD1. V lost 6 bases, J lost 8 bases, and 10 bases stayed unmatched. This CDR3 comprises 15 residues. Germline CDR1 reads SGHAT; CDR2 reads FQNNGV. The CDR3 DNA sequence: TGTGCCAGCAGTTTGCCCGGGACAGGGTACGAAAAACTGTTTTTT. This encodes CASSLPGTGYEKLFF.

The J gene is TRBJ2-7, the V gene TRBV6-1; D is possibly TRBD2 (6 bases). V was pared by 5 bases and J by 13 bases, with 21 bases between. Germline V gene data show CDR1 as MNHNS and CDR2 as SASEGT. This CDR3 contains 13 residues. DNA for the CDR3: TGTGCCAGCAGTAAACTCGGGACTCCTGGTATCTACTTC. Encoded protein: CASSKLGTPGIYF.

This clonotype was observed many times. The rearrangement links TRBV12-3 or TRBV12-4 to TRBJ1-1; D may be TRBD1 (6 bases). Trimming removed 6 bases at V and 1 base at J, with 12 bases between. This CDR3 comprises 14 residues. The CDR3 here is CASSLTGTNTEAFF. DNA for the CDR3: TGTGCCAGCAGCTTAACAGGGACGAACACTGAAGCTTTCTTT.